A selection of T cell receptor beta chains follows, all from one sample in a study of siplizumab effects on memory and regulatory T cells. Produced via immunoSEQ multiplex PCR; TCRdb's table is partial and in-frame only. This table has 70,000 to 90,000 clones, approximately 90% appearing once. The material sequenced was CD4+ T cells sorted from blood. The receptor source for this set is a human donor in good health. Each CDR3 is given with its conserved first and last residue. A D gene is named only where the DNA matches it firmly. Clone size is given for some rows only: seen once, a few or many times, or a class if the clone is expanded.

j_gene	d_gene	v_gene	abundance	CDR3nt	CDR3aa
TRBJ2-5	-	TRBV6-5	-	TGTGCCAGCAGTTACGGCCCGTCAGGGGATGGAGAGACCCAGTACTTC	CASSYGPSGDGETQYF
TRBJ2-7	-	TRBV11-3	-	TGTGCCAGCAGGTCACGAGAAGGCGAGCAGTACTTC	CASRSREGEQYF
TRBJ1-1	-	TRBV7-2	-	TGTGCCAGCAGATTCCATGGGGAAGCTTTCTTT	CASRFHGEAFF
TRBJ1-4	-	TRBV19	-	TGTGCCAGTAGTCCCCAGGGGACGGGAAATGAAAAACTGTTTTTT	CASSPQGTGNEKLFF
TRBJ2-1	TRBD1	TRBV29-1	-	TGCAGCGTCGGACAGGGGGCCGGTGAGCAGTTCTTC	CSVGQGAGEQFF
TRBJ2-2	TRBD1	TRBV19	-	TGTGCCAGTAGTATTAACAGGGGGTTCACCGGGGAGCTGTTTTTT	CASSINRGFTGELFF
TRBJ1-5	TRBD1	TRBV7-9	-	TGTGCCAGCAGCATAACCTCTTCCGGGACAGAGCCCCAGCATTTT	CASSITSSGTEPQHF
TRBJ1-2	TRBD1	TRBV5-1	-	TGCGCCAGCAGTCGGGACAGTTTGGGGGGCTACACCTTC	CASSRDSLGGYTF
TRBJ2-1	TRBD2	TRBV5-1	-	TGCGCCAGCAGCCGAAGCGGGAGCAGCTCCTACAATGAGCAGTTCTTC	CASSRSGSSSYNEQFF
TRBJ1-1	-	TRBV5-4	-	TGTGCCAGCAGCTTGTTACAAGTGAACACTGAAGCTTTCTTT	CASSLLQVNTEAFF
TRBJ2-3	-	TRBV6-1	few	TGTGCCAGCAGTGATCGGGGGGCGGTGACGCAGTATTTT	CASSDRGAVTQYF
TRBJ1-2	-	TRBV28	once	TGTGCCAGCAGTACCCCCGGCGTCTATGGCTACACCTTC	CASSTPGVYGYTF
TRBJ2-7	TRBD1	TRBV5-1	-	TGCGCCAGCAGCTTGGCCGGACAGGGGTTAGAGCAGTACTTC	CASSLAGQGLEQYF
TRBJ2-7	-	TRBV5-1	-	TGCGCCAGCAGCTTGGAAGTCCCTCGGGAGCAGTACTTC	CASSLEVPREQYF
TRBJ2-3	-	TRBV25-1	-	TGTGCCAGCAGTTCGAGCGGAGAGGGAGATACGCAGTATTTT	CASSSSGEGDTQYF
TRBJ2-1	TRBD2	TRBV5-1	-	TGCGCCAGCAGCTTACTAGCGGGGGCCTACAATGAGCAGTTCTTC	CASSLLAGAYNEQFF
TRBJ2-5	-	TRBV6-5	-	TGTGCCAGCAGGGGCCTCGGCCCCCAAGAGACCCAGTACTTC	CASRGLGPQETQYF
TRBJ2-1	-	TRBV29-1	-	TGCAGCGTTGGGGAGTTCGGGGTTTACAATGAGCAGTTCTTC	CSVGEFGVYNEQFF
TRBJ1-1	-	TRBV6-6	-	TGTGCCAGCAACACCTTAGGGGGGACGAACACTGAAGCTTTCTTT	CASNTLGGTNTEAFF
TRBJ2-6	-	TRBV29-1	-	TGCAGCGTGGGGGGAGGCTCTGGGGCCAACGTCCTGACTTTC	CSVGGGSGANVLTF
TRBJ2-7	TRBD2	TRBV30	few	TGTGCCGGTAAGGCAGCGGGAGCTCTCTACGAGCAGTACTTC	CAGKAAGALYEQYF
TRBJ1-2	-	TRBV5-4	-	TGTGCCAGCAGCTTCGGGACAAGGAACTATGGCTACACCTTC	CASSFGTRNYGYTF
TRBJ2-5	-	TRBV25-1	-	TGTGCCAGCAGTGAAAATATTGGAGTGACCCAGTACTTC	CASSENIGVTQYF
TRBJ2-2	-	TRBV7-3	-	TGTGCCAGCACCGCGCGGGACACCGGGGAGCTGTTTTTT	CASTARDTGELFF
TRBJ2-1	-	TRBV15	-	TGTGCCACCACCCCAGGGAGCTCCTACAATGAGCAGTTCTTC	CATTPGSSYNEQFF
TRBJ2-3	TRBD2	TRBV4-3	-	TGCGCCAGCAGCCACAGGACTAGCGGCACAGATACGCAGTATTTT	CASSHRTSGTDTQYF
TRBJ2-2	TRBD1	TRBV7-3	-	TGTGCCAGCAGTGGACAGGGAAACGCCGGGGAGCTGTTTTTT	CASSGQGNAGELFF
TRBJ2-5	TRBD2	TRBV9	-	TGTGCCAGCAGCGCGAGGGGCGGGAGGGAAGAGACCCAGTACTTC	CASSARGGREETQYF
TRBJ1-2	TRBD1	TRBV25-1	-	TGTGCCAGCAGTGGCAGGGGGGCAAGCTATGGCTACACCTTC	CASSGRGASYGYTF
TRBJ1-4	-	TRBV4-2	-	TGTGCCAGCAGCCGCGGGATAGCCACTGCAACTAATGAAAAACTGTTTTTT	CASSRGIATATNEKLFF
TRBJ2-1	-	TRBV5-1	-	TGCGCCAGCAGCTGGGACCTCGCCTCCTACAATGAGCAGTTCTTC	CASSWDLASYNEQFF
TRBJ1-5	TRBD1	TRBV5-6	-	TGTGCCAGCAGCCTTTGGACAGGGAACAGCAATCAGCCCCAGCATTTT	CASSLWTGNSNQPQHF
TRBJ2-7	TRBD2	TRBV10-2	once	TGCGCCAGCAGTGAGTCGGAGATGGGACTAGCGGGGCCTCGGGAGCAGTACTTC	CASSESEMGLAGPREQYF
TRBJ1-1	-	TRBV5-1	-	TGCGCCAGCACCCCCGCGGCGGAGCCCTTGGGTGAAGCTTTCTTT	CASTPAAEPLGEAFF
TRBJ1-2	-	TRBV21-1	-	TGTGCCAGCAACAAAGCGTACTATGGCTACACCTTC	CASNKAYYGYTF
TRBJ2-3	-	TRBV6-4	large	TGTGCCAGCAGTGCCCAGGGACTGAGCACAGATACGCAGTATTTT	CASSAQGLSTDTQYF
TRBJ1-3	-	TRBV30	-	TGTGCCTGGAGTCCAATCACAGGGCCTGGAAACACCATATATTTT	CAWSPITGPGNTIYF
TRBJ1-2	TRBD1	TRBV18	-	TGTGCCAGCTCACCAGGGGGACAGGGGTTCAACTATGGCTACACCTTC	CASSPGGQGFNYGYTF
TRBJ2-1	TRBD2	TRBV5-5	-	TGTGCCAGCAGCTCCCTAGCGGGATACAATGAGCAGTTCTTC	CASSSLAGYNEQFF
TRBJ2-4	TRBD2	TRBV5-4	once	TGTGCCAGCAGCTTCGACCCCCGGGAGGGGGGCGGCATTCAGTACTTC	CASSFDPREGGGIQYF
TRBJ2-6	-	TRBV6-5	-	TGTGCCAGCAGTTACGGCAGATCTGGGGCCAACGTCCTGACTTTC	CASSYGRSGANVLTF
TRBJ1-2	-	TRBV19	-	TGTGCCAGTAGTATGATCAACTATGGCTACACCTTC	CASSMINYGYTF
TRBJ2-7	-	TRBV7-7	-	TGTGCTAGCAGCTTAAGCTCTGGGTCCTACGAGCAGTACTTC	CASSLSSGSYEQYF
TRBJ2-5	TRBD1	TRBV29-1	-	TGCAGCGTCAAGAGTGGGGGACAGTTAATCCAAGAGACCCAGTACTTC	CSVKSGGQLIQETQYF
TRBJ2-2	TRBD2	TRBV7-7	-	TGTGCTAGCAGCTTAGAGGTGTGGAGAGCGGGAGAAGCCGGGGAGCTGTTTTTT	CASSLEVWRAGEAGELFF
TRBJ2-3	TRBD2	TRBV12-5	-	TGTGCTAGTGGTTTGGTAAGACTAGCGGGAGCTAGCACAGATACGCAGTATTTT	CASGLVRLAGASTDTQYF
TRBJ2-5	-	TRBV19	-	TGTGCCAGTAGCACGGTGTCGGGGACCCAGTACTTC	CASSTVSGTQYF
TRBJ1-5	TRBD1	TRBV6-6	-	TGTGCCAGCAGATGGACAGGGAACAATCAGCCCCAGCATTTT	CASRWTGNNQPQHF
TRBJ1-3	-	TRBV9	-	TGTGCCAGCAGCGACCTTGTCAACTCTGGAAACACCATATATTTT	CASSDLVNSGNTIYF
TRBJ1-6	-	TRBV4-1	-	TGCGCCAGCAGCCAATTCGTGTGGGTTAGCTCCTATAATTCACCCCTCCACTTT	CASSQFVWVSSYNSPLHF
TRBJ2-1	TRBD2	TRBV7-6	-	TGTGCCAGCAGCTTTAGCGGGAAATACAATGAGCAGTTCTTC	CASSFSGKYNEQFF
TRBJ1-3	-	TRBV5-1	-	TGCGCCAGCAGCTCCGAACGAATAACAGCCTCTGGAAACACCATATATTTT	CASSSERITASGNTIYF
TRBJ2-3	TRBD2	TRBV19	-	TGTGCCAGTAGGGATAGCGGGAGGGCCTCCGATACGCAGTATTTT	CASRDSGRASDTQYF
TRBJ2-7	TRBD2	TRBV4-3	-	TGCGCCAGCAGCCAAGATAGTCTAGCGGACTCCTACGAGCAGTACTTC	CASSQDSLADSYEQYF
TRBJ1-2	-	TRBV6-6	-	TGTGCCAGCAGTTTGAGTCGCGATGGCTACACCTTC	CASSLSRDGYTF
TRBJ2-1	-	TRBV20-1	-	TGCAGTGCTAGTCTGTATGAGCAGTTCTTC	CSASLYEQFF
TRBJ2-7	-	TRBV7-9	-	TGTGCCAGCAGCTTACCGAGCGGCTACGAGCAGTACTTC	CASSLPSGYEQYF
TRBJ2-7	-	TRBV11-2	-	TGTGCCAGCAGCTTAGAGTTCCCCGGAGGCACAATATCCTACGAGCAGTACTTC	CASSLEFPGGTISYEQYF
TRBJ2-1	-	TRBV5-5	-	TGTGCCAGCAGCCACCGGGACTTAAACAATGAGCAGTTCTTC	CASSHRDLNNEQFF